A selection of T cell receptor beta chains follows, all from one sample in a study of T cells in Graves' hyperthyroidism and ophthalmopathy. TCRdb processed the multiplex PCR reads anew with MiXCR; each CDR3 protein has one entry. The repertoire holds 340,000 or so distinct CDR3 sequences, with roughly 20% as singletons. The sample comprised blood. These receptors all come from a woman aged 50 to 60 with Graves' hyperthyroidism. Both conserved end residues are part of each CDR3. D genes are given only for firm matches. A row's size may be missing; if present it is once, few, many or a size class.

TGTGCCAGCAGCTTTCTCAGGACCAATGAGCAGTTCTTC CASSFLRTNEQFF TRBV7-2 . TRBJ2-1 .
TGTGCCAGCACCGGGGCAACTAATGAAAAACTGTTTTTT CASTGATNEKLFF TRBV12-3/TRBV12-4 . TRBJ1-4 many
TGTGCCAGTAGTCCTACAGGGACCTACAATGAGCAGTTCTTC CASSPTGTYNEQFF TRBV19 . TRBJ2-1 few
TGTGCCAGCAGCCCTCCACAGGGTTCTCCTTACGAGCAGTACTTC CASSPPQGSPYEQYF TRBV28 . TRBJ2-7 .
TGTGCCAGCAGCTTACGCGGACCGTCCCTCGGTCAGCCCCAGCATTTT CASSLRGPSLGQPQHF TRBV7-2 . TRBJ1-5 .
TGTGCCAGCTCACCCCTAGAGGGGTACACTGAAGCTTTCTTT CASSPLEGYTEAFF TRBV18 . TRBJ1-1 many
TGCAGTGCTAGATCGGGGCTAGCCGGAGTAAGCTCCTACAATGAGCAGTTCTTC CSARSGLAGVSSYNEQFF TRBV20-1 . TRBJ2-1 few
TGTGCCAGCAGCTTAGGAGGGGGACGACTAGCGGGGTTGACAGATACGCAGTATTTT CASSLGGGRLAGLTDTQYF TRBV11-2 TRBD2 TRBJ2-3 many
TGTGCCACCCACAGGGACGATGAGCAGTTCTTC CATHRDDEQFF TRBV2 . TRBJ2-1 .
TGTGCCAGCAGTTACTCAGGGGGCGCGGTCTTTGGCTACACCTTC CASSYSGGAVFGYTF TRBV6-5 TRBD1 TRBJ1-2 many
TGCGCCAGCAGCTTGTATGAAAACACTGAAGCTTTCTTT CASSLYENTEAFF TRBV5-1 . TRBJ1-1 .
TGTGCCAGCAGCCTACCCCATAGCAGTGAGGCTTTCTTT CASSLPHSSEAFF TRBV7-9 . TRBJ1-1 few
TGCAGTGCTAGGGAGACAGGGGGAATAAATCAGCCCCAGCATTTT CSARETGGINQPQHF TRBV20-1 TRBD1 TRBJ1-5 few
TGTGCCAGCAGCCAAACGGTTACGCAGTATTTT CASSQTVTQYF TRBV3-1 . TRBJ2-3 .
TGTGCCACCTCGACAGCCCACTATGGCTACACCTTC CATSTAHYGYTF TRBV6-1 . TRBJ1-2 few
TGTGCCAGCAGGGACACCTCCGGGAACACTGAAGCTTTCTTT CASRDTSGNTEAFF TRBV7-9 . TRBJ1-1 many
TGTGCCAGCAGTTATGGAGGCGGGGGGGCATTTGAGCAGTTCTTC CASSYGGGGAFEQFF TRBV6-1 TRBD2 TRBJ2-1 many
TGTGCCAGCAGCCTACAGGGTCGGACTGAAGCTTTCTTT CASSLQGRTEAFF TRBV12-3/TRBV12-4 . TRBJ1-1 many
TGTGCCAGCAGCTTCTCCGGGACGGGAGCCTACGAGCAGTACTTC CASSFSGTGAYEQYF TRBV11-1 . TRBJ2-7 .
TGTGCCAGCAGCGGCGGGACTAGCGGGAGCACAGATACGCAGTATTTT CASSGGTSGSTDTQYF TRBV7-8 TRBD2 TRBJ2-3 many
TGTGCCAGCAGTTTAATGTCACGGGGAAACTATGGCTACACCTTC CASSLMSRGNYGYTF TRBV27 . TRBJ1-2 .
TGCAGTACTGACCGAGCGCTAGGCTCCAAAGAGACCCAGTACTTC CSTDRALGSKETQYF TRBV20-1 . TRBJ2-5 .
TGTGCCACCAGTGGTACAGGGCGCACTGAAGCTTTCTTT CATSGTGRTEAFF TRBV24-1 . TRBJ1-1 .
TGTGCCAGCAGTGGTGGAGTGGACGGCGTTGAAAAACTGTTTTTT CASSGGVDGVEKLFF TRBV2 . TRBJ1-4 few
TGTGCCAGCAGCTTGGCCGGAGGTTTAGCGGATACGCAGTATTTT CASSLAGGLADTQYF TRBV5-6 . TRBJ2-3 many
TGTGCCAGCGGGGTACGTGAGGATTCACCCCTCCACTTT CASGVREDSPLHF TRBV27 . TRBJ1-6 many
TGTGCCAGCAGCCGGACAGGTTGGGATGAAAAACTGTTTTTT CASSRTGWDEKLFF TRBV3-1 TRBD1 TRBJ1-4 many
TGTGCCAGCATAACCGGGACAGGGGGCTCGTACGAGCAGTACTTC CASITGTGGSYEQYF TRBV6-1 TRBD1 TRBJ2-7 .
TGTGCCGCCCGCCCGAGCGGGGTTACAGATACGCAGTATTTT CAARPSGVTDTQYF TRBV10-3 TRBD2 TRBJ2-3 few
TGTGCCAGCTCACCAAGGCACCCCGGACAGGGAGGTCAAGAGACCCAGTACTTC CASSPRHPGQGGQETQYF TRBV18 TRBD1 TRBJ2-5 .
TGTGCCAGCAGCGAACCCGTCCTACAGACCCAGTACTTC CASSEPVLQTQYF TRBV25-1 . TRBJ2-5 .
TGTGCCAGCAGTTGGTGGGGGACTGGAAACACCATATATTTT CASSWWGTGNTIYF TRBV12-3/TRBV12-4 . TRBJ1-3 many
TGCGCCAGCAGCCGGACACCGGGACAGCAGAATAGCAATTCACCCCTCCACTTT CASSRTPGQQNSNSPLHF TRBV4-1 TRBD1 TRBJ1-6 .
TGTGCCAGCAAAAGCCCCCGCGGGGGGGTGGAGACCCAGTACTTC CASKSPRGGVETQYF TRBV28 TRBD2 TRBJ2-5 many
TGTGCCAGCAGCCAACAAGACAGGGGCGCCGGGGAGCTGTTTTTT CASSQQDRGAGELFF TRBV3-1 TRBD1 TRBJ2-2 .
TGTGCCAGCAGTCCCCCGACTAACCAAGAGACCCAGTACTTC CASSPPTNQETQYF TRBV12-3/TRBV12-4 . TRBJ2-5 .
TGTGCCAGCAGCTTCTCTAGCGGGAACAATGAGCAGTTCTTC CASSFSSGNNEQFF TRBV11-2 TRBD2 TRBJ2-1 many
TGTGCCAGTAGCTCCCTGGGACTAGCGAACACCGGGGAGCTGTTTTTT CASSSLGLANTGELFF TRBV19 TRBD2 TRBJ2-2 .
TGCAGTGCCCAGGACGCCACAGATACGCAGTATTTT CSAQDATDTQYF TRBV20-1 . TRBJ2-3 .
TGTGCCACCAGCAGAGTTCGGCAGGGAAGCAATCAGCCCCAGCATTTT CATSRVRQGSNQPQHF TRBV15 . TRBJ1-5 .
TGCAGTGCTAGTTTGTCGGGGGCAGGAAACATTCAGTACTTC CSASLSGAGNIQYF TRBV20-1 . TRBJ2-4 few